Listed here are 17 T cell receptor beta chains from one sample, sequenced in a study of neurological immune-mediated disorders. TCRdb processed the 5' RACE reads anew with MiXCR; each CDR3 protein has one entry. This table has around 25,000 distinct CDR3 sequences, roughly 21% appearing once. Sequencing input: PBMCs. The source is a woman in her sixties in good health.

Only one count was recorded for this clonotype. This sequence joins TRBV12-3 or TRBV12-4 and TRBJ1-4; possible D gene TRBD1, 5 bases. The ends were cut back, 6 bases at V and 5 bases at J, with 19 bases in the middle. This CDR3 region has 16 residues. The CDR3 sequence is CASREKDSPVNEKLFF. As DNA, the CDR3 is TGTGCCAGCAGAGAGAAAGACAGCCCGGTGAATGAAAAACTGTTTTTT.

The V and J genes are TRBV19 and TRBJ2-3, with D perhaps TRBD1 or TRBD2 (5 bases each). The germline V gene encodes CDR1 LNHDA and CDR2 SQIVND (reference sequence). V lost 0 bases, J lost 8 bases, and 12 bases lay in between. The CDR3 loop spans 14 amino acids. This CDR3 reads CASSIDGSGTTQYF. In DNA, the CDR3 is TGTGCCAGTAGTATAGATGGATCCGGGACTACGCAGTATTTT.

This clonotype showed up many times. The CDR3 loop reads CAISSGGGETQYF. CDR3 DNA: TGTGCCATCAGTTCCGGCGGAGGAGAGACCCAGTACTTC. This chain uses TRBV10-3 with TRBJ2-5; TRBD2 is a possible D gene (5 bases). Germline CDR1 ENHRY, CDR2 SYGVKD. The CDR3 loop spans 13 amino acids. The V end was cut by 5 bases, the J end by 4 bases, with 11 bases between.

This clonotype was counted ten times or more. The chain uses TRBV5-1 and TRBJ2-6, with TRBD1 matching over 10 bases. The CDR3 contains 17 residues. The ends lost 0 bases at V and 7 bases at J; junction bases unmatched: 7. The germline gives CDR1 SGHRS, CDR2 YFSETQ. The CDR3 loop reads CASSLEGQGSKANVLTF. CDR3 DNA sequence: TGCGCCAGCAGCTTGGAGGGACAGGGGTCTAAAGCCAACGTCCTGACTTTC.

In its sample, this clonotype was seen many times. The chain couples TRBV7-3 to TRBJ2-6; D unresolved. CDR1 is SGHTA, CDR2 FQGTGA, per germline. This CDR3 spans 15 amino acids. V was trimmed by 3 bases and J by 4 bases, leaving 10 bases between them. The chain's CDR3 is CASSFVSSGANVLTF. The CDR3 DNA follows: TGTGCCAGCAGCTTCGTGAGCTCGGGGGCCAACGTCCTGACTTTC.

Many counts were recorded for this clonotype. This sequence joins TRBV20-1 and TRBJ2-7; perhaps TRBD2 as D (6 bases). In germline, CDR1 is DFQATT, CDR2 SNEGSKA (reference sequence). The CDR3 has 14 amino acids. Trimming removed 0 bases from V and 9 bases from J, with 18 bases in between. In DNA, the CDR3 is TGCAGTGCTAGAGATAGCGGAGGCGACTCGGGGCAGTACTTC. Protein: CSARDSGGDSGQYF.

This sequence joins TRBV29-1 and TRBJ2-2; no clear D. The V end lost 5 bases, the J end lost 1 base, and 8 bases lay between the germline ends. This CDR3 region has 13 residues. Germline CDR1 SQVTM, CDR2 ANQGSEA. In DNA form, the CDR3 reads TGCAGCGTTTTTAAAGGGAACACCGGGGAGCTGTTTTTT. Translating gives CSVFKGNTGELFF.

This clonotype was detected many times. The chain couples TRBV6-5 to TRBJ1-5, with D hard to call. The V end was cut by 0 bases, the J end by 15 bases, with 21 bases between. Germline V gives CDR1 MNHEY, CDR2 SVGAGI. This CDR3 has 15 amino acids. This CDR3 reads CASSYSLFIQYELHF. The CDR3, as DNA: TGTGCCAGCAGTTACTCGCTTTTCATCCAGTATGAGTTGCATTTT.

This clonotype appeared many times. The rearrangement uses TRBV28 and TRBJ2-1; possible D gene TRBD2, 5 bases. The germline V gene encodes CDR1 MDHEN and CDR2 SYDVKM. Between the trimmed V and J ends, which lost 2 bases and 0 bases, there was a span of 8 bases. The CDR3 is 15 amino acids. CDR3 region: CASSLTGSSYNEQFF. CDR3 in DNA: TGTGCCAGCAGTTTAACGGGAAGCTCCTACAATGAGCAGTTCTTC. The full variable domain, rest sourced from reference TRBV28 and TRBJ2-1, is DVKVTQSSRYLVKRTGEKVFLECVQDMDHENMFWYRQDPGLGLRLIYFSYDVKMKEKGDIPEGYSVSREKKERFSLILESASTNQTSMYLCASSLTGSSYNEQFFGPGTRLTVL.

V gene TRBV5-1 combines with J gene TRBJ2-7, with 11 bases that match TRBD2. Trimming removed 1 base from V and 3 bases from J; junction bases left unmatched: 6. This CDR3 has 16 residues. Germline CDR1 SGHRS, CDR2 YFSETQ. The CDR3 DNA reads TGCGCCAGCAGCTTGCCGCTAGCGGGAGGTGACTACGAGCAGTACTTC. It translates to CASSLPLAGGDYEQYF.

This clonotype has just a few counts. The rearrangement links TRBV28 to TRBJ2-7; D may be TRBD2 (5 bases). The CDR3 extends over 14 amino acids. Trimming took 6 bases from V and 5 from J, leaving 17 bases between them. Germline assignment: CDR1 MDHEN and CDR2 SYDVKM. Here the CDR3 DNA reads TGTGCCAGCAGGCCGACGGGGTCAAACCACGAGCAGTACTTC. Amino acids: CASRPTGSNHEQYF.

This clonotype was counted at least ten times. The chain has TRBV10-3 and TRBJ2-1, with a tentative D call TRBD2 (6 bases). This CDR3 has 12 amino acids. Trimming took off 8 bases at V and 7 bases at J, with 12 bases between the two ends. Germline V gives CDR1 ENHRY, CDR2 SYGVKD. The CDR3 loop is CAIGTLENEQFF. DNA for the CDR3: TGTGCCATCGGGACTCTGGAGAATGAGCAGTTCTTC.

This clonotype has at least ten counts. The rearrangement uses TRBV20-1 and TRBJ2-5; tentative D call: TRBD1 (5 bases). V was clipped by 0 bases and J by 1 base, with 9 bases between them. The germline gives CDR1 DFQATT, CDR2 SNEGSKA (reference sequence). The CDR3 length is 14 residues. Written as DNA, the CDR3 is TGCAGTGCTAGAGAGGGGCGGCCCCAAGAGACCCAGTACTTC. Protein product: CSAREGRPQETQYF.

To note about this clonotype: Germline and junction disagree at one end, which may indicate a read error. This chain links TRBV10-3 with TRBJ1-2, with 8 bases that match TRBD1. Germline V gives CDR1 ENHRY, CDR2 SYGVKD. CDR3 length: 13 amino acids. The CDR3 DNA reads TGTGCAATCAGATGGGACAGGCAGGATGGCTACACCTTC. It specifies CAIRWDRQDGYTF.

This clonotype was counted at least ten times. The J gene is TRBJ1-2, the V gene TRBV6-2 or TRBV6-3; 8 nucleotides line up with TRBD1. CDR3 length: 13 amino acids. V lost 6 bases to trimming and J lost 3 bases; unmatched junction nucleotides: 3. Germline V CDR1 and CDR2: MNHEY, SVGEGT. In DNA, the CDR3 is TGTGCCAGCAGAGGACAGGGATACTATGGCTACACCTTC. Protein product: CASRGQGYYGYTF.

The chain carries TRBV29-1 and TRBJ2-2; D unclear. Germline loops: CDR1 SQVTM, CDR2 ANQGSEA. V lost 4 bases and J lost 1, with 10 bases in between. The CDR3 runs 14 residues. In DNA, the CDR3 is TGCAGCGTTGTTGTGGGTCTGAACACCGGGGAGCTGTTTTTT. It codes for CSVVVGLNTGELFF.

Ten or more counts support this clonotype. The chain uses TRBV6-5 and TRBJ2-1; 7 nucleotides match TRBD2. The CDR3 has 15 residues. Germline V gene data show CDR1 as MNHEY and CDR2 as SVGAGI. V gave up 2 bases and J gave up 1 base; unmatched junction bases: 2. The CDR3 here is CASSYQAGSYNEQFF. As DNA, the CDR3 is TGTGCCAGCAGTTACCAAGCGGGGTCCTACAATGAGCAGTTCTTC.